The T cell receptor (beta chain) under discussion was sequenced for a study of T cell repertoires in cytomegalovirus infection. Overall study context: From public TCR beta signatures came an indication of both CMV infection and matching HLA type.

One entry per CDR3 protein results from TCRdb running MiXCR on the reads. The sample contains hundreds of thousands of distinct CDR3 sequences, more than 40% of which appear only once. Germline V gives CDR1 SNHLY, CDR2 FYNNEI. The germline V and J ends were trimmed by 6 bases and 12 bases, with 15 bases remaining between them. This CDR3 comprises 13 residues. This clonotype was counted a few times. Antigen specificity is unknown. General study results and limits: CMV-specific TCR beta clonotypes restricted by HLA-C were the ones dominating the ex vivo response.

The TCR originated in a human donor in good health (CMV status not recorded). Some clones in this sample may be carry-over from other donors' samples. The chain links TRBV2 to TRBJ1-6; a weak D match, TRBD1 (6 bases). The sample was cultured PBMCs, taken from culture after CMV antigen stimulation. Here the CDR3 DNA reads TGTGCCAGCAGGCTGACAGGAGAAGGACCCCTCCACTTT. Translated: CASRLTGEGPLHF.